The T cell receptor beta chain described here comes from a study of Ad26.COV2.S vaccination and SARS-CoV-2 variants (dated by TCRdb to the early 2020s). Context from the whole study: Vaccine-arm donors were drawn from COV1001, a multicentre, randomized, double-blind, placebo-controlled phase I-IIa trial of Ad26.COV2.S in healthy adults. Trial participants were randomized into five groups of five: low-dose or high-dose Ad26.COV2.S given once or twice, or placebo on both occasions. A total of around 32 samples were included in the TCR-sequenced set, comprising roughly 20 Ad26.COV2.S vaccine recipients, 5 placebo recipients and 8 SARS-CoV-2 convalescent individuals. Investigators did not know the trial group allocation while performing experiments and assessing outcomes. TCRbeta repertoire sequencing served as the tool for gauging how specific and how broad the SARS-CoV-2-reactive T cell receptors were following Ad26.COV2.S vaccination. Ad26.COV2.S was administered intramuscularly at a dose of 5x10^10 or 1x10^11 viral particles, either as one shot or as two shots given 56 days apart.

In the case of this clone: It has no known antigen specificity. The sample holds no much larger clone one base away, and base qualities are not on file.

The immunoSEQ Assay was the method used to sequence TCRbeta CDR3 regions. After extraction, genomic DNA underwent amplification by bias-controlled multiplex PCR, followed by high-throughput sequencing. The study's processing was this. To quantify the absolute abundance of every unique TCRbeta CDR3 region, sequences were collapsed and filtered. T cell fraction was estimated by normalization of TCRbeta template counts to usable DNA, with usable DNA being measured through amplification of reference genes present in all nucleated cells. Repertoire TCRs were annotated as SARS-CoV-2-specific when V gene, CDR3 amino acid sequence and J gene were exactly matched to a known reactive TCR set. MIRA supplied the reference SARS-CoV-2 TCR set, which was filtered for enrichment in COVID-19-positive ImmuneCODE repertoires so that public or cross-reactive TCRs were removed. Based on the MIRA antigens, annotated TCRs were further analysed at the level of specific ORF or position within ORF. Depth was the summed frequency of annotated unique rearrangements, while breadth was defined as annotated unique rearrangements over total unique productive rearrangements. TCR breadth was compared between groups using two-sided Wilcoxon rank-sum tests. TCRdb carries this immuneACCESS record with in-frame sequences only. Its versions omit some clonotypes, under half of them owing to an unresolved V gene in the studies checked, with the rest unexplained. Clonal size and the V and J genes are those of that table, whereas D and trimming came from the DNA. The sample table records 350,000 to 450,000 clones; about 83% of these occur just once. The ten biggest clones cover around 7.4% of the sample.

Broader findings and caveats from the paper: The authors noted that total T cell responses may have been underestimated by the TCR breadth and depth analyses. The study was not powered to compare responses between vaccine doses or regimens. After vaccination, spike-specific CD8+ and CD4+ T cell responses were reported to show substantial breadth. Ad26.COV2.S recipients had higher spike-specific TCR breadth than placebo recipients (P = 0.0014). Comparable non-spike TCR breadth was observed between vaccine and placebo recipients, consistent with only spike being contained in the vaccine.

The sample's treatment or condition label is to be understood as: roughly 20 received Ad26.COV2.S at low or high dose, single or two shots; 5 received placebo; per-sample allocation not given. Repertoires of vaccine and placebo recipients were sequenced from samples taken on day 63 after the first injection. Cohort 1b enrolled some 25 adults aged 18-55 years at a single site in Boston, USA, between 29 July and 7 August 2020. Ad26.COV2.S was a replication-incompetent adenovirus type 26 vector expressing a prefusion-stabilized SARS-CoV-2 spike protein from the original Wuhan strain. From a lookup of the germline V gene (reference sequence), CDR1 and CDR2 are DFQATT and SNEGSKA. From its cysteine to its phenylalanine, the CDR3 spans 11 amino acids. The DNA shown is the 33-base CDR3, in frame from base 1. V loses 7 bases, J loses 5 bases, and the germline ends lie 9 bases apart.

The receptor chain draws on TRBV20-1 and TRBJ2-1, with the identity of the D gene unclear. The receptor's source is a person between 18 and 65 years old who received the Ad26.COV2.S COVID-19 vaccine or a placebo. The source was peripheral blood, collected in a trial of Ad26.COV2.S vaccine versus placebo. DNA sequence: TGCAGTGTTTTCGGCCACAATGAGCAGTTCTTC. It translates as CSVFGHNEQFF.